This T cell receptor (beta chain) was found in a study of shared clonotypes between healthy human individuals. Study-level background: Per donor, three plates held CD4 naive cells, three held CD4 memory, two held CD8 naive and one held CD8 memory.

In the original workflow: ImmunoSEQ supplied junction-only sequences lacking quality scores, so filtering was different. Some clones are missing from TCRdb's copy, which holds only in-frame ones; the method was immunoSEQ multiplex PCR. V, J and clone size were drawn from that table, and D and trimming were deduced from the DNA. The sample records 1.5 million to 2.5 million clones, about 94% being singletons. Naive CD8 cells were CD45RO-negative, positively selected for CCR7, excluding terminally differentiated effector memory CD45RA+ cells. Note on this clone: No antigen is known for it. The same CDR3 arises from other DNA sequences in this sample as well.

Findings of the study overall: The naive CD4 repertoires of a handful of donors were compared, and approximately 4.5% of clonotypes were shared. Blood alone was sampled, and tissue repertoires likely differ.

Trimming cost V 0 bases and J 7 bases, with 7 bases left between them. CDR3 size: 12 residues. Germline lookup yields CDR1 SGHRS and CDR2 YFSETQ. The receptor's source is a young man in good health. V usage is TRBV5-1 and J usage is TRBJ1-1; D unresolved. The specimen sequenced was naive CD8+ T cells sorted from blood. Here the CDR3 DNA reads TGCGCCAGCAGCTTGGCAGGAGGTGAAGCTTTCTTT. Translating gives CASSLAGGEAFF.